The 23 T cell receptor beta chains below were found in one sample sequenced in a study of CD8+ T cells in alopecia areata. After isolation, RNA underwent reverse transcription to generate cDNA as the sequencing template. The repertoire was sequenced with immunoSEQ multiplex PCR; TCRdb's copy has only in-frame clones and lacks some. The sample lists 140,000 to 150,000 clones; 50% to 65% were seen once. Treatment given: oral pan-JAK inhibitor, 5-10 mg twice daily. The sample in question was CD8+ T cells sorted from blood, obtained at week 4, from a patient treated with tofacitinib. The receptors shown here come from a human donor with alopecia areata.

The chain uses TRBV27 and TRBJ2-5; D possibly uses TRBD1 or TRBD2 (6 bases each). Germline V lookup: CDR1 MNHEY, CDR2 SMNVEV (reference sequence). The CDR3 totals 16 residues. V was pared by 4 bases and J by 4 bases, with 19 bases between. CDR3 protein: CASSSMVGGYGETQYF. In DNA form, the CDR3 reads TGTGCCAGCAGTTCGATGGTAGGGGGGTACGGAGAGACCCAGTACTTC.

The gene calls are TRBV18 and TRBJ2-7; D assignment may be TRBD1 or TRBD2 (5 bases each). Trimming pared 1 base from V and 2 bases from J, leaving 15 bases between. Germline V gene sequence: CDR1 KGHSH, CDR2 LQKENI. The CDR3 contains 16 residues. The CDR3 region has the DNA TGTGCCAGCTCACCACGCGAGGGACCAACCGCCTACGAGCAGTACTTC. It is translated as CASSPREGPTAYEQYF.

This chain uses TRBV27 with TRBJ1-5; maybe TRBD1 (6 bases). The CDR3 runs to 17 residues. Germline CDR1 is MNHEY and CDR2 is SMNVEV (reference sequence). Trimming took off 9 bases at V and 0 bases at J, with 21 bases between the two ends. The CDR3 is CARPGTRLSYSNQPQHF. CDR3 coding DNA: TGTGCCAGGCCGGGGACACGCCTCTCGTATAGCAATCAGCCCCAGCATTTT.

A few counts support this clone. The chain employs TRBV6-6 and TRBJ1-5; D possibly corresponds to TRBD1 (5 bases). The CDR3 is made up of 15 amino acids. Trimming took off 2 bases at V and 2 bases at J, with 10 bases between the two ends. Per germline, CDR1 MNHNY and CDR2 SVGAGI (reference sequence). The CDR3 spells CASSYGGGGNQPQHF. In DNA form, the CDR3 reads TGTGCCAGCAGTTACGGTGGGGGTGGCAATCAGCCCCAGCATTTT.

The sample holds a few counts of this clone. For the CDR3, the DNA is TGTGCCATCAGTGACGTGGCTAGCGGGCGTCAAGAGACCCAGTACTTC. Translation gives CAISDVASGRQETQYF. The chain links TRBV10-3 to TRBJ2-5, with 8 bases fitting TRBD2. V lost 3 bases to trimming and J lost 2 bases; unmatched junction nucleotides: 8. The CDR3 length is 16 residues. Germline V gene sequence: CDR1 ENHRY, CDR2 SYGVKD.

This clone was seen only a few times. The chain links TRBV5-6 to TRBJ2-1; TRBD1 is a possible D gene (6 bases). The CDR3 totals 13 residues. Germline CDR1 and CDR2: SGHDT and YYEEEE. V was shortened by 4 bases and J by 10 bases, with 15 bases between the two germline ends. The CDR3 sequence is CASSPLGGSEQFF. In DNA form, the CDR3 reads TGTGCCAGCAGCCCACTTGGGGGCAGCGAGCAGTTCTTC.

J is TRBJ1-6 and V is TRBV25-1; 8 bases align to TRBD1. This CDR3 is built from 13 residues. From germline, CDR1 is MGHDK and CDR2 SYGVNS. V shed 6 bases, J shed 7 bases, and the junction held 2 bases outside the gene matches. CDR3 DNA: TGTGCCAGCAGGGACAGGGAAAATTCACCCCTCCACTTT. It specifies CASRDRENSPLHF.

The V and J genes are TRBV12-5 and TRBJ2-7, with 13 positions matching TRBD2. The V segment lost 1 base and the J segment 5 bases; nucleotides outside the gene matches: 8. Looked up from germline, CDR1 is LGHNT and CDR2 is FRNRAP. The CDR3 runs 17 residues. As DNA, the CDR3 is TGTGCTAGTGGTTTGGCCTCGAGACTAGCGGGGGGCCACGAGCAGTACTTC. It specifies CASGLASRLAGGHEQYF.

This clone was detected only a few times. The V and J genes are TRBV29-1 and TRBJ1-1; D unclear. Trimming took off 7 bases at V and 2 bases at J, with 11 bases between the two ends. CDR1 and CDR2 from the germline V gene are SQVTM and ANQGSEA. The CDR3 loop spans 12 amino acids. The CDR3 here is CSARAANTEAFF. The CDR3 region has the DNA TGCAGCGCCCGGGCCGCCAACACTGAAGCTTTCTTT.

The gene calls are TRBV6-6 and TRBJ2-7; D uncertain. The CDR3 consists of 14 residues. Per the germline V gene, CDR1 is MNHNY and CDR2 is SVGAGI (reference sequence). V was cut by 6 bases and J by 7 bases, with 19 bases left in between. CDR3: CASRSAGSSGEQYF. The CDR3 DNA reads TGTGCCAGCAGAAGTGCCGGGTCCTCGGGTGAGCAGTACTTC.

This clone turned up a few times. The genes are TRBV2 and TRBJ2-1, with TRBD1 as a possible D gene (6 bases). This CDR3 has 12 amino acids. The V gene lost 9 bases and the J gene lost 3 bases, with 9 bases spanning the gap. In germline, CDR1 is SNHLY, CDR2 FYNNEI. In nucleotides, the CDR3 is TGTGCCAGTAAAGGGGGCTACAATGAGCAGTTCTTC. This encodes CASKGGYNEQFF.

This clone was seen a handful of times. The chain recombines TRBV7-9 with TRBJ1-1, with a possible D match to TRBD1 (5 bases). Per the germline V gene, CDR1 is SEHNR and CDR2 is FQNEAQ (reference sequence). The CDR3 contains 14 residues. V lost 4 bases, J lost 3 bases, and 12 bases lay in between. CDR3 in amino acids: CASSSPQGHTEAFF. CDR3 sequence (DNA): TGTGCCAGCAGCTCGCCGCAGGGTCACACTGAAGCTTTCTTT. The full variable domain, with the rest looked up from reference TRBV7-9 and TRBJ1-1, is DTGVSQNPRHKITKRGQNVTFRCDPISEHNRLYWYRQTLGQGPEFLTYFQNEAQLEKSRLLSDRFSAERPKGSFSTLEIQRTEQGDSAMYLCASSSPQGHTEAFFGQGTRLTVV.

This clone was found once. The CDR3 sequence is CASSQDRGLGGYGYTF. The CDR3 nucleotides read TGTGCCAGCAGCCAGGACAGGGGGCTCGGAGGCTATGGCTACACCTTC. The chain recombines TRBV4-2 with TRBJ1-2; TRBD1 aligns across 11 bases. The CDR3 consists of 16 residues. V was clipped by 3 bases and J by 4 bases; unmatched bases: 7. CDR1 and CDR2 (germline): LGHNA, YNFKEQ.

This clone has only a few counts. V gene TRBV2 combines with J gene TRBJ2-4; D gene unclear. With 8 bases removed from V and 5 bases from J, the gap between germline ends came to 10 bases. Germline V lookup: CDR1 SNHLY, CDR2 FYNNEI. The CDR3 consists of 12 residues. CDR3 amino acids: CASCLTQNIQYF. The CDR3 region has the DNA TGTGCCAGCTGCCTGACCCAAAACATTCAGTACTTC. The entire variable domain, with the rest obtained from reference TRBV2 and TRBJ2-4, is as follows: EPEVTQTPSHQVTQMGQEVILRCVPISNHLYFYWYRQILGQKVEFLVSFYNNEISEKSEIFDDQFSVERPDGSNFTLKIRSTKLEDSAMYFCASCLTQNIQYFGAGTRLSVL.

This clone came up a few times. V usage is TRBV10-3 and J usage is TRBJ2-6, with D possibly being TRBD1 or TRBD2 (5 bases each). V was pared by 2 bases and J by 2 bases, with 16 bases between. The CDR3 has 18 residues. CDR1 ENHRY and CDR2 SYGVKD come from the germline V gene. CDR3 nucleotides: TGTGCCATCAGTGAGACGGCAGGGAGTATTACTGGGGCCAACGTCCTGACTTTC. Protein product: CAISETAGSITGANVLTF.

The rearrangement links TRBV5-8 to TRBJ2-5, with 9 bases aligning to TRBD1. The CDR3 runs 16 residues. Germline-derived CDR1 and CDR2 are SGHTS and YDEGEE. After removal of 4 bases from V and 3 bases from J, the junction contained 10 bases not matched to a gene. The CDR3 is CASSLRDREIKETQYF. The CDR3 nucleotides are TGTGCCAGCAGCCTACGGGACAGGGAAATAAAAGAGACCCAGTACTTC.

This clone was found a few times. DNA of the CDR3: TGTGCCAGCAGCTCATTGAGCGGGGGAAGAAATGAGCAGTTCTTC. This encodes CASSSLSGGRNEQFF. The V call is TRBV13, the J call TRBJ2-1; the match to TRBD2 covers 8 bases. The junction had 9 bases not matched to a gene; V was cut back by 4 bases and J by 7 bases. The CDR3 is 15 amino acids. Per the germline V gene, CDR1 is PRHDT and CDR2 is FYEKMQ (reference sequence).

The chain carries TRBV27 and TRBJ2-7; D ambiguous. Between the trimmed V and J ends, which lost 6 bases and 4 bases, there was a span of 10 bases. Germline CDR1 MNHEY, CDR2 SMNVEV (reference sequence). The length of the CDR3 is 12 residues. The CDR3 reads CASSPVGYEQYF. CDR3 nucleotides: TGTGCCAGCAGCCCTGTTGGGTACGAGCAGTACTTC.

In the case of this clone: Other DNA sequences in the sample encode the same CDR3. The rearrangement links TRBV6-5 to TRBJ1-1; D perhaps matches TRBD1 (5 bases). Germline V gene data show CDR1 as MNHEY and CDR2 as SVGAGI. The CDR3 totals 13 residues. Trimming stripped 0 bases from V and 5 bases from J, with 7 bases between. In DNA, the CDR3 is TGTGCCAGCAGTTACTCTGGGGGGACTGAAGCTTTCTTT. As protein: CASSYSGGTEAFF.

As DNA, the CDR3 is TGTGCCAGCAGTGAAAGGGGGCAGGGGATCACAGATACGCAGTATTTT. This sequence encodes CASSERGQGITDTQYF. This chain connects TRBV2 to TRBJ2-3, with TRBD1 identical over 7 bases. Per the germline V gene, CDR1 is SNHLY and CDR2 is FYNNEI. The CDR3 extends over 16 amino acids. V shed 2 bases, J shed 2 bases, and the junction held 7 bases outside the gene matches.

This chain joins TRBV6-5 and TRBJ1-2, with a weak D call TRBD1 (5 bases). The CDR3 has 11 amino acids. Trimming stripped 5 bases from V and 6 bases from J, with 7 bases between. CDR1 and CDR2 (germline): MNHEY, SVGAGI. For the CDR3, the DNA is TGTGCCAGCAGTCGGGGGGATGGCTACACCTTC. Amino acids: CASSRGDGYTF.

This clone was seen only once. The chain uses TRBV4-1 and TRBJ1-2, with 7 bases lining up with TRBD1. After removal of 2 bases from V and 2 bases from J, the junction contained 11 bases not matched to a gene. CDR1 is MGHRA, CDR2 YSYEKL, per germline. This CDR3 is built from 17 residues. For the CDR3, the DNA is TGCGCCAGCAGCCAAAGTCACTGGGACAGTAGAAACTATGGCTACACCTTC. This translates into CASSQSHWDSRNYGYTF.

This rearrangement joins TRBV7-4 to TRBJ1-2, with no clear D. The CDR3 sequence is 15 residues long. Looked up from germline, CDR1 is SGHVT and CDR2 is SQSDAQ. V was shortened by 5 bases and J by 4 bases, with 17 bases between the two germline ends. CDR3 in amino acids: CASSATTLLGYGYTF. In DNA, the CDR3 is TGTGCCAGCAGCGCGACGACCCTTCTCGGCTATGGCTACACCTTC.